The present T cell receptor beta chain was sequenced within a study of shared clonotypes between healthy human individuals. The CDR3 length is 15 residues. CDR1 and CDR2 from the germline V gene are SGHRS and YFSETQ. The ends were cut back, 0 bases at V and 3 bases at J, with 9 bases in the middle. The repertoire was sequenced with immunoSEQ multiplex PCR; TCRdb's copy has only in-frame clones and lacks some. This table holds some 2,100,000 clones, about 94% found once. Sequenced: naive CD4+ T cells sorted from blood. Subset described: CD45RA+ positively selected. The receptor was isolated from a man aged 18 to 30 in good health. The chain joins TRBV5-1 to TRBJ1-4; D possibly corresponds to TRBD1 (6 bases). CDR3 DNA sequence: TGCGCCAGCAGCTTGGAGGGGGTCCCTAATGAAAAACTGTTTTTT. Protein product: CASSLEGVPNEKLFF.